A single sample gave rise to the 32 T cell receptor beta chains below, sequenced in a study of neurological immune-mediated disorders. TCRdb recomputed calls from the 5' RACE reads with MiXCR, one row per CDR3 protein. The sample shows tens of thousands of distinct CDR3 sequences, under 4.5% of them seen only once. Sample: PBMCs. These receptors originate from a woman aged 50 to 65 with multiple sclerosis.

The V gene is TRBV25-1, the J gene TRBJ2-6; 7 nucleotides match TRBD1. After removal of 2 bases from V and 0 bases from J, the junction contained 4 bases not matched to a gene. The CDR3 totals 17 residues. CDR1 and CDR2 from the germline V gene are MGHDK and SYGVNS. The DNA for the CDR3 is TGTGCCAGCAGTGAAGGGGACAGAGCCTCTGGGGCCAACGTCCTGACTTTC. Translating gives CASSEGDRASGANVLTF.

Many counts were recorded for this clonotype. This chain uses TRBV9 with TRBJ1-4; D call uncertain. V was cut by 0 bases and J by 7 bases, with 10 bases left in between. CDR1 and CDR2 (germline): SGDLS, YYNGEE. This CDR3 is built from 14 residues. The CDR3 coding sequence is TGTGCCAGCAGCGTAGATGGGGTTCGTGAAAAACTGTTTTTT. Translation gives CASSVDGVREKLFF.

This clonotype was observed at least ten times. The J gene is TRBJ2-7, the V gene TRBV7-2; D uncertain. The V and J ends lost 6 bases and 0 bases respectively, with 15 bases between them. CDR1 is SGHTA, CDR2 FQGNSA, per germline. The CDR3 runs 15 residues. The DNA for the CDR3 is TGTGCCAGCAGAGTGGGGTCCGGTCCCTCCTACGAGCAGTACTTC. Protein product: CASRVGSGPSYEQYF.

This clonotype was picked up a small number of times. The chain employs TRBV18 and TRBJ2-7, with TRBD2 as a possible D gene (5 bases). Trimming shortened V by 3 bases and J by 3 bases, and 6 bases separated the two germline ends. This CDR3 has 12 residues. Germline CDR1 is KGHSH and CDR2 is LQKENI. The CDR3 nucleotides read TGTGCCAGCTCACCCGGGGTCTACGAGCAGTACTTC. Its protein is CASSPGVYEQYF.

This clonotype was recorded at least ten times. The gene calls are TRBV27 and TRBJ2-3, with no clear D. The CDR3 is made up of 14 amino acids. V dropped 5 bases and J dropped 8 bases, with 17 bases sitting between them. Germline V gene sequence: CDR1 MNHEY, CDR2 SMNVEV (reference sequence). CDR3 in DNA: TGTGCCAGCAGTCTCTACGCCCCCTCGGGTACGCAGTATTTT. Translation gives CASSLYAPSGTQYF.

This clonotype was found many times. The chain uses TRBV12-3 or TRBV12-4 and TRBJ2-2; 8 bases line up with TRBD1. V shed 5 bases, J shed 7 bases, and the junction held 6 bases outside the gene matches. The CDR3 is 14 amino acids. The chain's CDR3 is CASSVDRVSGELFF. As DNA, the CDR3 is TGTGCCAGCAGTGTGGACAGGGTGAGCGGGGAGCTGTTTTTT.

The sample holds many counts of this clonotype. V gene TRBV7-2 combines with J gene TRBJ1-5; the D is unclear. Germline CDR1 and CDR2: SGHTA and FQGNSA. The CDR3 runs to 15 residues. V was pared by 3 bases and J by 0 bases, with 9 bases between. Here the CDR3 DNA reads TGTGCCAGCAGCTTTGGACGGGCTAGCAATCAGCCCCAGCATTTT. This sequence encodes CASSFGRASNQPQHF.

Many counts were recorded for this clonotype. CDR3 bases: TGTGCCAGCAGCTTGCCTCTGACAGGGGCGATGGGCTACACCTTC. Translation gives CASSLPLTGAMGYTF. The rearrangement uses TRBV5-6 and TRBJ1-2, with 8 bases matching TRBD1. Germline V CDR1 and CDR2: SGHDT, YYEEEE. The junction had 10 bases not matched to a gene; V was cut back by 1 base and J by 8 bases. The CDR3 has 15 residues.

This clonotype has ten or more counts. V is TRBV7-8 and J is TRBJ2-2; no firm D call. V was shortened by 0 bases and J by 6 bases, with 2 bases between the two germline ends. Germline CDR1 SGHVS, CDR2 FQNEAQ. This CDR3 region has 12 residues. CDR3 nucleotides: TGTGCCAGCAGCTTAGCTGCCGGGGAGCTGTTTTTT. Translating gives CASSLAAGELFF.

In its sample, this clonotype was seen a few times. This may arise from a read error, as a much more abundant clone is one base away. The rearrangement joins TRBV7-2 to TRBJ2-3; D is ambiguous. Trimming shortened V by 3 bases and J by 1 base, and 14 bases separated the two germline ends. Germline V gives CDR1 SGHTA, CDR2 FQGNSA. The CDR3 sequence is 16 residues long. The CDR3 DNA reads as TGTGCCAGCAGCTTTATTGGCTCCACTGGCACAGATACGCAGTATTTT. Amino acid sequence: CASSFIGSTGTDTQYF.

The table lists this clonotype with many counts. The chain combines TRBV7-9 with TRBJ2-7, with TRBD1 matching 8 bases. CDR3 length equals 15 residues. Looked up from germline, CDR1 is SEHNR and CDR2 is FQNEAQ (reference sequence). Trimming cost V 1 base and J 2 bases; bases outside gene matches: 4. CDR3 in amino acids: CASSLVTGDAYEQYF. DNA of the CDR3: TGTGCCAGCAGCTTAGTGACAGGGGATGCCTACGAGCAGTACTTC.

This clonotype was observed a handful of times. The chain has TRBV24-1 and TRBJ2-7, with TRBD1 matching 8 bases. V trimming: 4 bases; J trimming: 2 bases; junction bases outside the gene matches: 9. From germline, CDR1 is KGHDR and CDR2 SFDVKD. The CDR3 consists of 16 residues. The CDR3 spells CATSDARGQDPYEQYF. In nucleotides, the CDR3 is TGTGCCACCAGTGACGCCCGGGGACAGGACCCCTACGAGCAGTACTTC.

This clonotype was observed many times. V and J are TRBV12-3 or TRBV12-4 and TRBJ1-2; D ambiguous. The CDR3 spans 13 residues. V was cut by 7 bases and J by 7 bases, with 16 bases left in between. CDR3 coding DNA: TGTGCCAGCACGCCCGGGATTAAAAGTGGCTACACCTTC. This translates into CASTPGIKSGYTF.

The CDR3 DNA reads as TGTGCCAGCAGCCCCGGGACTAGCACATATCAGTACTTC. The encoded protein is CASSPGTSTYQYF. This chain joins TRBV5-4 and TRBJ2-5, with 9 bases matching TRBD2. The V gene's germline CDR1 is SGHNT and CDR2 YYREEE (reference sequence). The J segment lost 11 bases and the V segment lost 4 bases, leaving 9 bases of the junction unmatched. The CDR3 contains 13 residues.

This clonotype was found many times. The rearrangement joins TRBV6-6 to TRBJ2-7; 12 bases are shared with TRBD1. V was pared by 6 bases and J by 6 bases, with 9 bases of the junction left unmatched. CDR3 length: 15 amino acids. Germline V gene lookup returns CDR1 MNHNY and CDR2 SVGAGI (reference sequence). CDR3 protein: CASSRRGQGAVEQYF. Here the CDR3 DNA reads TGTGCCAGCAGCCGGAGGGGACAGGGGGCGGTCGAGCAGTACTTC.

The sample holds many counts of this clonotype. V usage is TRBV5-5 and J usage is TRBJ1-1; no clear D. The ends were cut back, 4 bases at V and 7 bases at J, with 26 bases in the middle. The CDR3 length is 17 residues. The germline gives CDR1 SGHKS, CDR2 YYEKEE (reference sequence). The CDR3 coding sequence is TGTGCCAGCAGCCCACATCTGGAGCCGTTGTCGCCGGATGAAGCTTTCTTT. Translated, it gives CASSPHLEPLSPDEAFF.

The chain combines TRBV2 with TRBJ2-6, with no clear D. This CDR3 region has 14 residues. The V and J ends lost 7 bases and 1 base respectively, with 8 bases between them. Germline V lookup: CDR1 SNHLY, CDR2 FYNNEI. The CDR3 here is CASTRSSGANVLTF. For the CDR3, the DNA is TGTGCCAGCACACGATCATCTGGGGCCAACGTCCTGACTTTC.

About this clonotype itself: A much larger clonotype is one base distant, so this may be a read error. The genes are TRBV20-1 and TRBJ1-6; D may be TRBD1 (5 bases). Germline CDR1 DFQATT, CDR2 SNEGSKA (reference sequence). The CDR3 runs to 13 residues. The CDR3 bases are TGCAGTGCCGAAACGACAGTAAATTCACACCTCCACTTT. Protein sequence: CSAETTVNSHLHF.

V and J are TRBV11-2 and TRBJ2-7; 10 bases are shared with TRBD1. V shed 5 bases and J 0 bases; nucleotides not matched to a gene: 13. The CDR3 sequence is 18 residues long. Germline CDR1 is SGHAT and CDR2 is FQNNGV. In DNA form, the CDR3 reads TGTGCCAGCAGCCGCCCGGGACAGGGGAGGAAAAGCTCCTACGAGCAGTACTTC. This encodes CASSRPGQGRKSSYEQYF. Full variable domain (rest looked up from reference TRBV11-2 and TRBJ2-7): EAGVAQSPRYKIIEKRQSVAFWCNPISGHATLYWYQQILGQGPKLLIQFQNNGVVDDSQLPKDRFSAERLKGVDSTLKIQPAKLEDSAVYLCASSRPGQGRKSSYEQYFGPGTRLTVT.

This clonotype was detected ten times or more. V gene TRBV6-5 combines with J gene TRBJ2-7; possibly TRBD2 for D (5 bases). Germline V gene lookup returns CDR1 MNHEY and CDR2 SVGAGI. This CDR3 comprises 15 residues. The germline V and J ends were trimmed by 0 bases and 2 bases, with 11 bases remaining between them. The CDR3 nucleotides are TGTGCCAGCAGTTACTCGACGGGGAATCCCTACGAGCAGTACTTC. Its protein is CASSYSTGNPYEQYF.

In its sample, this clonotype was seen many times. V usage is TRBV7-2 and J usage is TRBJ2-1; D is uncertain. The V and J ends lost 3 bases and 9 bases respectively, with 18 bases between them. CDR3 length: 15 amino acids. CDR1 SGHTA and CDR2 FQGNSA come from the germline V gene. The CDR3 protein is CASSFVTNSGGEQFF. The CDR3 coding sequence is TGTGCCAGCAGCTTTGTGACCAATTCGGGCGGTGAGCAGTTCTTC.

This clonotype was seen repeatedly, ten times or more. The chain recombines TRBV9 with TRBJ2-3; a weak D match, TRBD2 (5 bases). The CDR3 runs 14 residues. CDR1 and CDR2 (germline): SGDLS, YYNGEE. Trimming removed 0 bases at V and 4 bases at J, with 9 bases between. In DNA form, the CDR3 reads TGTGCCAGCAGCGTAGTGGGTAGCGCAGATACGCAGTATTTT. Its protein is CASSVVGSADTQYF. Combining the CDR3 with reference TRBV9 and TRBJ2-3 gives the whole variable domain DSGVTQTPKHLITATGQRVTLRCSPRSGDLSVYWYQQSLDQGLQFLIQYYNGEERAKGNILERFSAQQFPDLHSELNLSSLELGDSALYFCASSVVGSADTQYFGPGTRLTVL.

This clonotype has at least ten counts. The chain carries TRBV5-1 and TRBJ2-1, with 7 bases fitting TRBD1. Germline CDR1 reads SGHRS; CDR2 reads YFSETQ. The CDR3 has 15 amino acids. The ends lost 4 bases at V and 0 bases at J; junction bases unmatched: 4. DNA for the CDR3: TGCGCCAGCAGCATCCGGACAGGCTCCTACAATGAGCAGTTCTTC. Translation gives CASSIRTGSYNEQFF.

This clonotype was found many times. This sequence joins TRBV28 and TRBJ2-1; perhaps TRBD1 as D (5 bases). The germline V gene encodes CDR1 MDHEN and CDR2 SYDVKM. This CDR3 region has 13 residues. V was trimmed by 8 bases and J by 1 base, leaving 9 bases between them. CDR3 protein: CASQGMSYNEQFF. The CDR3 nucleotides read TGTGCCAGCCAGGGTATGTCCTACAATGAGCAGTTCTTC.

There are many counts of this clonotype. The rearrangement joins TRBV5-1 to TRBJ1-3; D not certain. The V end was cut by 6 bases, the J end by 4 bases, with 14 bases between. The CDR3 totals 14 residues. The germline V gene has CDR1 SGHRS and CDR2 YFSETQ. In DNA, the CDR3 is TGCGCCAGCAATACCGGTTCGGGGGGAAACACCATATATTTT. Amino acids: CASNTGSGGNTIYF.

In this sample, this clonotype turned up many times. The genes are TRBV12-3 or TRBV12-4 and TRBJ1-1, with D perhaps TRBD1 (5 bases). V dropped 8 bases and J dropped 4 bases, with 11 bases sitting between them. The CDR3 runs 12 residues. The chain's CDR3 is CASLGDATEAFF. Here the CDR3 DNA reads TGTGCCAGCTTAGGGGACGCCACTGAAGCTTTCTTT.

This clonotype showed up many times. The CDR3 reads CASSGDWYEAFF. The CDR3 DNA follows: TGTGCCAGCAGCGGGGACTGGTATGAAGCTTTCTTT. V and J are TRBV3-1 and TRBJ1-1; a possible D gene is TRBD1 (5 bases). This CDR3 has 12 residues. CDR1 LGHDT and CDR2 YNNKEL come from the germline V gene (reference sequence). Trimming left V 5 bases short and J 7 bases short, with 11 bases between.

This clonotype has ten or more counts. J is TRBJ2-2 and V is TRBV20-1; a weak D match, TRBD1 (6 bases). Germline values: CDR1 DFQATT, CDR2 SNEGSKA (reference sequence). This CDR3 comprises 11 residues. Here the CDR3 reads CGGPQGGELFF. CDR3 coding DNA: TGCGGAGGCCCCCAGGGGGGGGAGCTGTTTTTT.

There are many counts of this clonotype. Its ends do not fully match the called genes, so a read error is possible. The V and J genes are TRBV29-1 and TRBJ2-5; D is perhaps TRBD2 (7 bases). Germline V gene data show CDR1 as SQVTM and CDR2 as ANQGSEA. This CDR3 spans 10 amino acids. CDR3 DNA: TGCAGCGTTGAATCCGAGGGGGGGAGCTTC. The encoded protein is CSVESEGGSF.

This clonotype was seen many times. The rearrangement links TRBV7-2 to TRBJ2-3; TRBD1 is a possible D gene (6 bases). Trimming removed 3 bases from V and 6 bases from J, with 16 bases in between. Looked up from germline, CDR1 is SGHTA and CDR2 is FQGNSA. This CDR3 has 15 residues. The CDR3 loop is CASSFIGTRRDTQYF. CDR3 DNA sequence: TGTGCCAGCAGCTTCATTGGGACACGGAGGGATACGCAGTATTTT.

This clonotype was counted at least ten times. The rearrangement uses TRBV6-5 and TRBJ2-7, with 12 bases aligning to TRBD1. Germline CDR1 and CDR2: MNHEY and SVGAGI. The V and J ends lost 4 bases and 6 bases, in that order; junction bases with no gene match: 10. The CDR3 is 16 amino acids. DNA for the CDR3: TGTGCCAGCAGTTTCCATCGGGACAGGGGGCTTTCCGAGCAGTACTTC. Its translation is CASSFHRDRGLSEQYF.

This clonotype was seen repeatedly, ten times or more. The chain recombines TRBV6-5 with TRBJ2-7; 7 positions agree with TRBD1. The CDR3 runs to 13 residues. Germline trimming cut 6 bases from V and 2 bases from J; bases unmatched to any gene: 4. The germline CDR1 and CDR2 sequences are MNHEY and SVGAGI. Written as DNA, the CDR3 is TGTGCCAGCAGGGAGACAGGGACCTACGAGCAGTACTTC. Its translation: CASRETGTYEQYF.